A selection of T cell receptor beta chains follows, all from one sample in a study of cytomegalovirus exposure and HLA in healthy donors. Assay used: immunoSEQ multiplex PCR; TCRdb lists only in-frame clones, some missing. The sample carries approximately 100,000 clones, about 80% recorded once. Material for sequencing was PBMCs. Receptor source: a female donor in good health and CMV-seropositive. CDR3s include the opening cysteine and the closing phenylalanine or tryptophan. Each record gives: V gene, D gene, clone size, J gene, CDR3 DNA, CDR3 protein. D genes are given only for firm matches. Clone size is shown for a subset of rows, as once, few, many or a class of expanded clone.

>TRBV11-2|TRBD2|few|TRBJ2-7
TGTGCCAGCAGCGTAAGAATAGCGGGGGGGCCGCGCGAGCAGTACTTC
CASSVRIAGGPREQYF
>TRBV7-3|NA|NA|TRBJ1-1
TGTGCCAGCAGCTTCTCAGGGGTTACTGAAGCTTTCTTT
CASSFSGVTEAFF
>TRBV19|TRBD2|once|TRBJ2-2
TGTGCCAGTAGTATCGGGAGGTACACCGGGGAGCTGTTTTTT
CASSIGRYTGELFF
>TRBV7-2|NA|NA|TRBJ1-3
TGTGCCAGCAGCTTACGACGGGACTCTGGAAACACCATATATTTT
CASSLRRDSGNTIYF
>TRBV2|TRBD1|NA|TRBJ1-5
TGTGCCAGCAGCGACGGGACAGGGGTCAATCAGCCCCAGCATTTT
CASSDGTGVNQPQHF
>TRBV7-9|TRBD1|NA|TRBJ1-2
TGTGCCAGCAGCTTAGCCGGACAGGGGAACTATGGCTACACCTTC
CASSLAGQGNYGYTF
>TRBV4-2|NA|NA|TRBJ1-5
TGTGCCAGCAGCCCCCGACAGGCCAATCAGCCCCAGCATTTT
CASSPRQANQPQHF
>TRBV9|TRBD1|few|TRBJ1-4
TGTGCCAGCAGCTTCAGAACAGGGGAAAGGGAAAAACTGTTTTTT
CASSFRTGEREKLFF
>TRBV23-1|TRBD1|NA|TRBJ1-1
TGCGCCAGCAGTCAGTCTCGTCCGGGCCGAACAGGGGGGGACACTGAAGCTTTCTTT
CASSQSRPGRTGGDTEAFF
>TRBV5-1|NA|few|TRBJ2-5
TGCGCCAGCAGCGCGGACAAGACCCAGTACTTC
CASSADKTQYF
>TRBV11-3|TRBD1|once|TRBJ2-5
TGTGCCAGCAGCATCAAATCCGGGACAGGGGCAGAGACCCAGTACTTC
CASSIKSGTGAETQYF
>TRBV7-2|TRBD1|NA|TRBJ1-2
TGTGCCAGCAGCCCCAGACAGGGCTCTATCGATGGCTACACCTTC
CASSPRQGSIDGYTF
>TRBV28|TRBD1|NA|TRBJ1-4
TGTGCCAGCAGTTTGAGGCAGGGGGTAACTAATGAAAAACTGTTTTTT
CASSLRQGVTNEKLFF
>TRBV5-6|TRBD2|NA|TRBJ2-1
TGTGCCAGCAGCTTAGCGGGAGTCTACAATGAGCAGTTCTTC
CASSLAGVYNEQFF
>TRBV28|NA|NA|TRBJ2-3
TGTGCCAGCAGTTTCGGCGGAAGCACAGATACGCAGTATTTT
CASSFGGSTDTQYF
>TRBV7-6|TRBD2|NA|TRBJ2-7
TGTGCCAGCAGCTTAGAGGCTAGCGGCGGTACCGAGCAGTACTTC
CASSLEASGGTEQYF
>TRBV28|TRBD1|few|TRBJ1-2
TGTGCCAGCAGTCCCCCGACAGGGGACTATGGCTACACCTTC
CASSPPTGDYGYTF
>TRBV5-8|TRBD2|once|TRBJ2-1
TGTGCCAGCAGCCCTCGGGGGGGCCTATACAATGAGCAGTTCTTC
CASSPRGGLYNEQFF
>TRBV30|NA|NA|TRBJ1-1
TGTGCCTGGAGCGGCTACGTGGGGCTTAACACTGAAGCTTTCTTT
CAWSGYVGLNTEAFF
>TRBV11-2|TRBD2|few|TRBJ2-3
TGTGCCAGCAGCTCCCGGGGGCTAGCGGGGTTCACAGATACGCAGTATTTT
CASSSRGLAGFTDTQYF
>TRBV28|TRBD1|NA|TRBJ1-5
TGTGCCAGCAGTTTTGGGCGACAGGGTAGTCAGCCCCAGCATTTT
CASSFGRQGSQPQHF
>TRBV10-3|TRBD1|NA|TRBJ1-1
TGTGCCATCAGTGAGTCAGCGTCGGGACAGGGAAAAACTGAAGCTTTCTTT
CAISESASGQGKTEAFF
>TRBV28|TRBD2|NA|TRBJ2-2
TGTGCCAGCAGCCTTAGCGGGACGGTAATCTCCGGGGAGCTGTTTTTT
CASSLSGTVISGELFF
>TRBV13|NA|NA|TRBJ1-3
TGTGCCAGCAGCTCCTTAGGGGCCCTCTCTGGAAACACCATATATTTT
CASSSLGALSGNTIYF
>TRBV27|TRBD1|NA|TRBJ1-2
TGTGCCAGCAGAACTAGCTTGATCGGGACAGGGGCCTATGGCTACACCTTC
CASRTSLIGTGAYGYTF
>TRBV19|TRBD2|NA|TRBJ2-1
TGTGCCACCCTAGCGGGAGGCTCCTACAATGAGCAGTTCTTC
CATLAGGSYNEQFF
>TRBV5-4|NA|once|TRBJ1-6
TGTGCCAGCAGCTTGGGGCAGGGATCGAATAATTCACCCCTCCACTTT
CASSLGQGSNNSPLHF
>TRBV4-1|NA|few|TRBJ2-1
TGCGCCAGCAGCCGCAATGAGGCGGACTACAATGAGCAGTTCTTC
CASSRNEADYNEQFF
>TRBV9|NA|NA|TRBJ1-2
TGTGCCAGCAGCGCTCACAGGAATGGCTACACCTTC
CASSAHRNGYTF
>TRBV6-1|NA|NA|TRBJ1-4
TGTGCCAGCTCAGGGCAGGGGTATGAAAAACTGTTTTTT
CASSGQGYEKLFF
>TRBV19|TRBD1|NA|TRBJ1-5
TGTGCCAGTAGTATTTCCCGTAACAGGGGGGATCAGCCCCAGCATTTT
CASSISRNRGDQPQHF
>TRBV5-1|NA|NA|TRBJ2-2
TGCGCCAGCAGCTTACACGAAACCGGGGAGCTGTTTTTT
CASSLHETGELFF
>TRBV29-1|TRBD2|NA|TRBJ2-7
TGCAGCGTTGAAACCGGGCTAGCGGGAGCGAGGGAGCAGTACTTC
CSVETGLAGAREQYF
>TRBV28|NA|NA|TRBJ1-1
TGTGCCAGCACCAGTGCATCTTCCGGGGGCACTGAAGCTTTCTTT
CASTSASSGGTEAFF
>TRBV5-4|TRBD2|NA|TRBJ2-3
TGTGCCAGCAGCTTGTCCAGCGGGGGATCCAGTACGCAGTATTTT
CASSLSSGGSSTQYF
>TRBV6-5|TRBD2|NA|TRBJ2-3
TGTGCCAGCACCGATAGCGGGCTTAGCACAGATACGCAGTATTTT
CASTDSGLSTDTQYF
>TRBV6-1|TRBD2|NA|TRBJ2-1
TGTGCCGGGGGAAAGCTAGCGGAGGCCTACAATGAGCAGTTCTTC
CAGGKLAEAYNEQFF
>TRBV5-1|NA|NA|TRBJ2-1
TGCGCCAGCAGCTTGGGAAGCGGGCGGGGCGGATACAATGAGCAGTTCTTC
CASSLGSGRGGYNEQFF
>TRBV4-1|TRBD1|NA|TRBJ2-6
TGCGCCAGCAGCCACCGGGACAGGGGTAGCGATGGGGCCAACGTCCTGACTTTC
CASSHRDRGSDGANVLTF
>TRBV6-1|TRBD1|NA|TRBJ2-5
TGTGCCAGCAGAAAGGACAGGGGCCAAGAGACCCAGTACTTC
CASRKDRGQETQYF
>TRBV5-1|TRBD2|NA|TRBJ2-1
TGCGCCAGCAGCTTGCAGAGCGGGAGCTATAATGAGCAGTTCTTC
CASSLQSGSYNEQFF
>TRBV5-6|TRBD1|NA|TRBJ1-5
TGTGCCAGCAGTTGGGGGACAGGGAGGAATCAGCCCCAGCATTTT
CASSWGTGRNQPQHF